The clone carrying this T cell receptor beta chain occurred a few times. Its antigen is still unknown. The sample is drawn from a study of T-cell reconstitution after alpha-beta-depleted transplantation in children. Molecular barcoding with unique molecular identifiers was used for the TCRbeta library. TCRdb fed the PCR reads into MiXCR, producing one record per CDR3 protein. Of just over 200,000 distinct CDR3 sequences detected, approximately 8% appear once; the ten largest clones hold 35% to 45%. General study findings and limits: In patients about two months after transplant, alpha-beta T cells reportedly arose from several hundred expanded graft clones. The main origin of T-cell counts and diversity one year after transplant was newly produced T cells.

Here the sequenced sample was PBMCs, mostly from graft donor cells, taken 360 days after TCRalphabeta/CD19-depleted stem cell transplant. This sequence originates from a male patient aged 2-9 years who had a stem cell transplant for acute myeloid leukemia, so the T cells may come from the graft donor.

The CDR3 loop is CAINRSPNEQFF. CDR3 DNA sequence: TGTGCCATCAACAGGAGCCCCAATGAGCAGTTCTTC. This chain connects TRBV10-3 to TRBJ2-1, with TRBD1 as a possible D gene (5 bases). The CDR3 has 12 amino acids. CDR1 is ENHRY and CDR2 is SYGVKD in the germline V gene. V was cut by 7 bases and J by 6 bases, with 10 bases left in between.